This TCR beta chain was identified in a study of T-cell memory formation after mild COVID-19. Germline V gene lookup returns CDR1 SGHDT and CDR2 YYEEEE. The V gene end was trimmed by 1 base and the J gene end by 4 bases; junction bases not matched to a gene: 6. CDR3 length: 16 residues. TCRalpha and TCRbeta libraries used 5'RACE with constant-segment primers and UMIs. TCRdb re-called the 5' RACE reads through MiXCR, storing one row per CDR3 protein. This sample has about 350,000 distinct CDR3 sequences; roughly an eighth occur once, and the top ten carry approximately 22%. Overall study results and limits: A subset of responding clones appeared in pre-infection memory, suggesting cross-reactive memory joined.

Comments on this clonotype: The antigen is unknown.

J is TRBJ2-1 and V is TRBV5-6, with 9 positions matching TRBD2. Sequenced material: PBMCs or a T cell subset sorted from them (not recorded which). The receptor comes from a man between 18 and 29 years old who had mild COVID-19 (a few samples of this study predate the infection). Cell type and time point are not known. CDR3 in amino acids: CASSLKASGAYNEQFF. The CDR3, as DNA: TGTGCCAGCAGCTTGAAGGCTAGCGGGGCTTACAATGAGCAGTTCTTC.